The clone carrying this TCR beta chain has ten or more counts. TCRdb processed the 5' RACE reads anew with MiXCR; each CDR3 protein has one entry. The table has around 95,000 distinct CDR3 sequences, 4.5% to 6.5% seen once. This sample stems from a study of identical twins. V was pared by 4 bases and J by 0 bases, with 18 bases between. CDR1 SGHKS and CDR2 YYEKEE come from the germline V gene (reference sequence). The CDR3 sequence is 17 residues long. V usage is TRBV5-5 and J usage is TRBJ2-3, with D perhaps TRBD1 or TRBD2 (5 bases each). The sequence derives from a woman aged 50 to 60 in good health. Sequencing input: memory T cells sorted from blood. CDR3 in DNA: TGTGCCAGCAGCGTATGGAGGACAAGAACTAGCACAGATACGCAGTATTTT. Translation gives CASSVWRTRTSTDTQYF.